These 5 T cell receptor beta chains share one sample of origin, sequenced in a study of Ad26.COV2.S vaccination and SARS-CoV-2 variants. Treatment denoted: roughly 20 received Ad26.COV2.S at low or high dose, single or two shots; about five received placebo; per-sample allocation not given. Day 63 after the first injection of vaccine or placebo was the sampling time. The data were produced by immunoSEQ multiplex PCR, yet TCRdb's version contains in-frame clones alone and is incomplete. The repertoire holds over 400,000 clones, over 80% seen once, with around 1.7% in the top ten. The material sequenced was peripheral blood, taken in a trial of Ad26.COV2.S vaccine versus placebo. The source is a person aged 18-60 years who received the Ad26.COV2.S COVID-19 vaccine or a placebo.

The rearrangement uses TRBV15 and TRBJ2-7; D might be TRBD1 or TRBD2, each matching 7 bases. Germline values: CDR1 LNHNV, CDR2 YYDKDF (reference sequence). Between the trimmed V and J ends, which lost 5 bases and 5 bases, there was a span of 16 bases. The CDR3 consists of 14 residues. CDR3 bases: TGTGCCACCAGCCAGGGGGGGGGATCTCACGAGCAGTACTTC. This sequence encodes CATSQGGGSHEQYF.

This chain joins TRBV7-9 and TRBJ1-2; D possibly corresponds to TRBD1 (6 bases). With 1 base removed from V and 8 bases from J, the gap between germline ends came to 17 bases. The germline gives CDR1 SEHNR, CDR2 FQNEAQ (reference sequence). This CDR3 comprises 15 residues. CDR3 amino acids: CASSLGAGQLYGYTF. CDR3 DNA sequence: TGTGCCAGCAGCTTAGGAGCAGGACAGCTCTACGGCTACACCTTC.

The rearrangement uses TRBV28 and TRBJ2-3; a possible D gene is TRBD2 (7 bases). The germline V and J ends were trimmed by 9 bases and 0 bases, with 19 bases remaining between them. The CDR3 length is 16 residues. Germline CDR1 is MDHEN and CDR2 is SYDVKM. CDR3 nucleotides: TGTGCCAGTAGTAGGGTGGGCGGGGGCAGCACAGATACGCAGTATTTT. This gives the protein CASSRVGGGSTDTQYF.

The rearrangement uses TRBV27 and TRBJ2-3; the match to TRBD2 covers 16 bases. Looked up from germline, CDR1 is MNHEY and CDR2 is SMNVEV (reference sequence). This CDR3 is 18 amino acids long. V was clipped by 5 bases and J by 2 bases; unmatched bases: 7. The CDR3 region has the DNA TGTGCCAGCAGTACCGGGACTAGCGGGGGGGCGGTCACAGATACGCAGTATTTT. It encodes CASSTGTSGGAVTDTQYF.

The chain joins TRBV7-9 to TRBJ2-5; no clear D gene. The CDR3 length is 14 residues. CDR1 SEHNR and CDR2 FQNEAQ come from the germline V gene (reference sequence). V lost 3 bases and J 0 bases, leaving 8 bases between the germline ends. CDR3 amino acids: CASSFQTDQETQYF. The CDR3 DNA sequence: TGTGCCAGCAGCTTTCAGACCGACCAAGAGACCCAGTACTTC. Looking up the rest from reference TRBV7-9 and TRBJ2-5 gives the full variable domain: DTGVSQNPRHKITKRGQNVTFRCDPISEHNRLYWYRQTLGQGPEFLTYFQNEAQLEKSRLLSDRFSAERPKGSFSTLEIQRTEQGDSAMYLCASSFQTDQETQYFGPGTRLLVL.